Below, 27 T cell receptor beta chains from the same sample are listed, as sequenced in a study of OX40 agonist ivuxolimab in advanced cancers. Sequencing was performed with immunoSEQ multiplex PCR; in TCRdb, only in-frame clones are kept and a portion is missing. The sample yields 40,000 to 60,000 clones, about 88% seen once. The sample consisted of CD4+ or CD8+ T cells sorted from blood, taken in a trial of the OX40 agonist ivuxolimab. The receptors were gathered from an adult with an advanced solid tumor such as melanoma, head and neck, liver or kidney cancer.

The CDR3 sequence is CASSLHRTMNTEAFF. CDR3 DNA sequence: TGTGCCAGCAGCTTACACAGGACTATGAACACTGAAGCTTTCTTT. This sequence joins TRBV21-1 and TRBJ1-1. TRBV21-1 is labeled a pseudogene. This CDR3 is 15 amino acids long.

This chain links TRBV5-8 with TRBJ2-1, with D perhaps TRBD1 (5 bases). Per the germline V gene, CDR1 is SGHTS and CDR2 is YDEGEE. Trimming stripped 0 bases from V and 2 bases from J, with 9 bases between. The CDR3 runs to 15 residues. The CDR3 bases are TGTGCCAGCAGCTTGGGCAGGGTCACCTACAATGAGCAGTTCTTC. Translating it yields CASSLGRVTYNEQFF. Variable domain in full (rest from reference TRBV5-8 and TRBJ2-1): EAGVTQSPTHLIKTRGQQATLRCSPISGHTSVYWYQQALGLGLQFLLWYDEGEERNRGNFPPRFSGRQFPNYSSELNVNALELEDSALYLCASSLGRVTYNEQFFGPGTRLTVL.

This chain links TRBV2 with TRBJ1-1; D not resolved. Germline V gives CDR1 SNHLY, CDR2 FYNNEI. The CDR3 extends over 13 amino acids. V lost 7 bases, J lost 0 bases, and 9 bases lay in between. CDR3 amino acids: CASIRELNTEAFF. The CDR3 DNA reads as TGTGCCAGCATCCGGGAGTTGAACACTGAAGCTTTCTTT.

This clone was detected a few times. The J gene is TRBJ1-1, the V gene TRBV6-5; weak D call: TRBD1 (6 bases). V was cut by 2 bases and J by 5 bases, with 15 bases left in between. Germline CDR1 and CDR2: MNHEY and SVGAGI. This CDR3 region has 15 residues. The CDR3 region is CASSYLAGGGTEAFF. CDR3 sequence (DNA): TGTGCCAGCAGTTACCTTGCCGGAGGGGGGACTGAAGCTTTCTTT.

The gene calls are TRBV25-1 and TRBJ1-3; unclear D gene. The CDR3 totals 13 residues. The V and J ends lost 9 bases and 2 bases respectively, with 11 bases between them. CDR1 and CDR2 (germline): MGHDK, SYGVNS. CDR3 DNA sequence: TGTGCCAGTTCTACCCACGCTGGAAACACCATATATTTT. Translating gives CASSTHAGNTIYF.

The V and J genes are TRBV7-3 and TRBJ2-2, with D perhaps matching TRBD2 (5 bases). Per the germline V gene, CDR1 is SGHTA and CDR2 is FQGTGA. V shed 1 base and J shed 6 bases, with 24 bases lying between them. This CDR3 is 19 amino acids long. Written as DNA, the CDR3 is TGTGCCAGCAGCTTAATCCCCAATCTAAGCGGCGGAGTCCCCGGGGAGCTGTTTTTT. Encoded protein: CASSLIPNLSGGVPGELFF.

The table lists this clone with a count of one. The J gene is TRBJ2-3, the V gene TRBV30; D remains unclear. The germline V gene has CDR1 GTSNPN and CDR2 SVGIG (reference sequence). This CDR3 has 13 residues. V lost 2 bases and J 0 bases, leaving 6 bases between the germline ends. The CDR3 spells CAWSPPSTDTQYF. The CDR3 DNA is TGTGCCTGGAGTCCCCCCAGCACAGATACGCAGTATTTT.

The chain is built from TRBV19 and TRBJ2-2; possible D gene TRBD1, 5 bases. Germline V CDR1 and CDR2: LNHDA, SQIVND (reference sequence). Trimming removed 4 bases at V and 4 bases at J, with 10 bases between. The CDR3 consists of 14 residues. CDR3 amino acids: CASSNQGLTGELFF. The CDR3 DNA reads as TGTGCCAGTAGTAACCAGGGCCTCACCGGGGAGCTGTTTTTT.

The chain joins TRBV7-8 to TRBJ2-7; 7 nucleotides align to TRBD1. Looked up from germline, CDR1 is SGHVS and CDR2 is FQNEAQ. The CDR3 covers 15 residues. The ends lost 1 base at V and 4 bases at J; junction bases unmatched: 7. CDR3 amino acids: CASSLEAGGAYEQYF. The CDR3, as DNA: TGTGCCAGCAGCTTAGAGGCAGGGGGAGCGTACGAGCAGTACTTC.

The rearrangement uses TRBV7-3 and TRBJ2-2; weak D call: TRBD2 (6 bases). The CDR3 runs 16 residues. CDR1 is SGHTA and CDR2 is FQGTGA in the germline V gene. The V gene lost 0 bases and the J gene lost 6 bases, with 14 bases spanning the gap. DNA for the CDR3: TGTGCCAGCAGCTTAACGGGGGGTCCGGCAGCCGGGGAGCTGTTTTTT. Protein: CASSLTGGPAAGELFF.

V and J are TRBV19 and TRBJ2-5; D is tentatively TRBD1 or TRBD2 (7 bases each). The CDR3 covers 15 residues. V was cut by 3 bases and J by 2 bases, with 13 bases left in between. Germline CDR1 and CDR2: LNHDA and SQIVND (reference sequence). CDR3: CASSIRQGGQETQYF. The CDR3 nucleotides read TGTGCCAGTAGTATCCGACAGGGAGGGCAAGAGACCCAGTACTTC.

This clone was detected a few times. This chain uses TRBV25-1 with TRBJ1-1; D uncertain. V dropped 5 bases and J dropped 5 bases, with 15 bases sitting between them. Germline V gene lookup returns CDR1 MGHDK and CDR2 SYGVNS. The CDR3 covers 14 residues. The chain's CDR3 is CASSQFRGGTEAFF. In DNA, the CDR3 is TGTGCCAGCAGTCAATTCCGGGGAGGAACTGAAGCTTTCTTT.

J is TRBJ2-3 and V is TRBV12-5, with 9 bases matching TRBD1. The CDR3 contains 16 residues. The trim removed 7 bases at V and 6 bases at J, leaving 14 bases unmatched. Germline values: CDR1 LGHNT, CDR2 FRNRAP. CDR3 region: CASAPGGTGILDTQYF. In DNA, the CDR3 is TGTGCTAGTGCCCCTGGTGGGACAGGGATTTTGGATACGCAGTATTTT.

V and J are TRBV9 and TRBJ2-7; 10 bases are shared with TRBD1. The length of the CDR3 is 15 residues. Unmatched junction bases numbered 7, after V lost 3 bases and J lost 4 bases. Germline loops: CDR1 SGDLS, CDR2 YYNGEE. The CDR3 is CASSERTGGLYEQYF. Here the CDR3 DNA reads TGTGCCAGCAGCGAGAGGACAGGGGGTTTGTACGAGCAGTACTTC.

The chain has TRBV7-6 and TRBJ2-3; D remains ambiguous. V was pared by 6 bases and J by 2 bases, with 6 bases between. Germline CDR1 is SGHVS and CDR2 is FNYEAQ. CDR3 length: 12 amino acids. The CDR3 loop is CASSRTTDTQYF. The CDR3 DNA reads TGTGCCAGCAGTCGTACCACAGATACGCAGTATTTT.

The chain combines TRBV19 with TRBJ2-7; D unclear. Per the germline V gene, CDR1 is LNHDA and CDR2 is SQIVND (reference sequence). This CDR3 has 12 residues. Trimming took off 4 bases at V and 3 bases at J, with 7 bases between the two ends. The CDR3 coding sequence is TGTGCCAGTAGTACCGGGCGCTACGAGCAGTACTTC. As protein: CASSTGRYEQYF. The entire variable domain, with the rest obtained from reference TRBV19 and TRBJ2-7, is as follows: DGGITQSPKYLFRKEGQNVTLSCEQNLNHDAMYWYRQDPGQGLRLIYYSQIVNDFQKGDIAEGYSVSREKKESFPLTVTSAQKNPTAFYLCASSTGRYEQYFGPGTRLTVT.

The chain combines TRBV2 with TRBJ2-7; D possibly corresponds to TRBD1 (5 bases). CDR1 and CDR2 from the germline V gene are SNHLY and FYNNEI. CDR3 size: 16 residues. V lost 4 bases and J 0 bases, leaving 16 bases between the germline ends. DNA for the CDR3: TGTGCCAGCAGTGGGGCCCCAGGGCTACTCTCCTACGAGCAGTACTTC. Its translation is CASSGAPGLLSYEQYF.

This clone was observed a handful of times. The chain is built from TRBV7-3 and TRBJ2-7; 13 nucleotides agree with TRBD2. With V trimmed by 4 bases and J by 6 bases, 3 bases remained unmatched. Germline CDR1 is SGHTA and CDR2 is FQGTGA. The CDR3 is 14 residues long. CDR3 coding DNA: TGTGCCAGCAGCTCAGGGACTAGCGGGGCCGAGCAGTACTTC. It encodes CASSSGTSGAEQYF. Combining the CDR3 with reference TRBV7-3 and TRBJ2-7 gives the whole variable domain GAGVSQTPSNKVTEKGKYVELRCDPISGHTALYWYRQSLGQGPEFLIYFQGTGAADDSGLPNDRFFAVRPEGSVSTLKIQRTERGDSAVYLCASSSGTSGAEQYFGPGTRLTVT.

A word on this clone: A junction end diverges from the germline sequence, so it may reflect a read error. The chain has TRBV18 and TRBJ2-7; TRBD2 aligns across 11 bases. Germline V gene lookup returns CDR1 KGHSH and CDR2 LQKENI. The CDR3 runs to 16 residues. The CDR3 DNA is TGTGCCAGCTTACCACCTAGCGGGGGGTTCCTCTACGAGCAGTACTTC. It yields the protein CASLPPSGGFLYEQYF. Based on the CDR3 plus reference TRBV18 and TRBJ2-7, the full variable domain is NAGVMQNPRHLVRRRGQEARLRCSPMKGHSHVYWYRQLPEEGLKFMVYLQKENIIDESGMPKERFSAEFPKEGPSILRIQQVVRGDSAAYFCASLPPSGGFLYEQYFGPGTRLTVT.

The CDR3 DNA reads TGTGCCAGCATCGTACGACGGTCGACCTACAATGAGCAGTTCTTC. Translated: CASIVRRSTYNEQFF. This chain connects TRBV6-5 to TRBJ2-1; D is uncertain. The V and J ends lost 7 bases and 2 bases respectively, with 15 bases between them. CDR1 is MNHEY and CDR2 is SVGAGI in the germline V gene. The CDR3 is 15 residues long.

The CDR3 region is CSASVVQGYTF. CDR3 coding DNA: TGCAGTGCTAGTGTCGTTCAAGGCTACACCTTC. The chain is built from TRBV20-1 and TRBJ1-2; D is undetermined. From germline, CDR1 is DFQATT and CDR2 SNEGSKA (reference sequence). The V end was cut by 3 bases, the J end by 8 bases, with 10 bases between. This CDR3 is 11 amino acids long.

V usage is TRBV19 and J usage is TRBJ2-7, with TRBD1 matching over 9 bases. Germline V gene lookup returns CDR1 LNHDA and CDR2 SQIVND (reference sequence). After removal of 3 bases from V and 7 bases from J, the junction contained 7 bases not matched to a gene. CDR3 size: 14 residues. The DNA for the CDR3 is TGTGCCAGTAGTATGTACGGACAGGGGCTGGAGCAGTACTTC. Translated: CASSMYGQGLEQYF.

The J gene is TRBJ2-2, the V gene TRBV7-6; 8 nucleotides agree with TRBD1. The trim removed 1 base at V and 5 bases at J, leaving 9 bases unmatched. The CDR3 extends over 17 amino acids. Germline assignment: CDR1 SGHVS and CDR2 FNYEAQ. The CDR3 reads CASSLGPQGARTGELFF. The CDR3 nucleotides read TGTGCCAGCAGCTTAGGCCCTCAGGGGGCAAGGACCGGGGAGCTGTTTTTT.

The CDR3 nucleotides read TGTGCCAGCAGTTTCAACAGGAACACTGAAGCTTTCTTT. Protein product: CASSFNRNTEAFF. The rearrangement links TRBV27 to TRBJ1-1; D ambiguous. CDR1 MNHEY and CDR2 SMNVEV come from the germline V gene (reference sequence). CDR3 size: 13 residues. V was trimmed by 3 bases and J by 1 base, leaving 6 bases between them.

The chain uses TRBV6-6 and TRBJ1-2; no clear D gene. CDR1 MNHNY and CDR2 SVGAGI come from the germline V gene (reference sequence). CDR3 length: 12 amino acids. The V end lost 0 bases, the J end lost 6 bases, and 5 bases lay between the germline ends. The CDR3 bases are TGTGCCAGCAGTTACTCTACCGATGGCTACACCTTC. Translated: CASSYSTDGYTF.

The CDR3 spells CASARNGGSWEQYF. As DNA, the CDR3 is TGTGCCAGCGCAAGAAATGGCGGGAGTTGGGAGCAGTACTTC. The chain is built from TRBV6-1 and TRBJ2-7, with TRBD2 identical over 7 bases. CDR1 and CDR2 from the germline V gene are MNHNS and SASEGT. With V trimmed by 8 bases and J by 7 bases, 14 bases remained unmatched. This CDR3 is built from 14 residues.

The genes are TRBV30 and TRBJ1-1, with D perhaps matching TRBD1 (5 bases). The V end lost 3 bases, the J end lost 0 bases, and 8 bases lay between the germline ends. The CDR3 covers 13 residues. Germline lookup yields CDR1 GTSNPN and CDR2 SVGIG (reference sequence). The CDR3 protein is CAWSGQVNTEAFF. CDR3 DNA sequence: TGTGCCTGGAGCGGACAAGTGAACACTGAAGCTTTCTTT.